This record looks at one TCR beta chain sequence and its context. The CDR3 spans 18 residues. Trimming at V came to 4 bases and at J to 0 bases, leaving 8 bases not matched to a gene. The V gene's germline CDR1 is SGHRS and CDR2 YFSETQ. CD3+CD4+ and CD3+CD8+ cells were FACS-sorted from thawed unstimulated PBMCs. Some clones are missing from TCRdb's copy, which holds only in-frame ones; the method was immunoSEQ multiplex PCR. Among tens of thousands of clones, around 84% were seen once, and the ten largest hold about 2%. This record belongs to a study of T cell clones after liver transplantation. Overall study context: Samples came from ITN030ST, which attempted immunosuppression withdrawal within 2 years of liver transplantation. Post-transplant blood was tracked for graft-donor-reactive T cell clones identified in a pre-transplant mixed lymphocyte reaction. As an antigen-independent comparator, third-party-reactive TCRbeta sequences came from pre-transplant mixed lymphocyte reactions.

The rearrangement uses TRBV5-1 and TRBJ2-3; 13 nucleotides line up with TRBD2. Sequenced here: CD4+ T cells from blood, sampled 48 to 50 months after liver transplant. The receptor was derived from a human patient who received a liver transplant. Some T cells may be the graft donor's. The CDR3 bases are TGCGCCAGCAGCACCGGACTAGCGGGGGCCTCTAGCACAGATACGCAGTATTTT. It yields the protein CASSTGLAGASSTDTQYF.